This T cell receptor (beta chain) was profiled in a study of post-analysis software for immune sequencing data. Study-wide results and caveats: There were five TRBV segments more frequent in patients than controls, and TRBV5-6, TRBV5-1 and TRBV20-1 were among them.

V lost 5 bases and J lost 8; bases outside the gene matches: 6. The CDR3 has 13 residues. Germline CDR1 is SGHVS and CDR2 is FNYEAQ. Unique molecular identifiers had been added to the TCR beta cDNA libraries. TCRdb recomputed calls from the PCR reads with MiXCR, one row per CDR3 protein. Here the sample spans under 650,000 distinct CDR3 sequences, about 40% being singletons. This clonotype was observed a handful of times. As yet, its antigen is unknown. Sequenced material: blood. The source of this sequence is a girl between 10 and 17 years old with multiple sclerosis. The chain has TRBV7-6 and TRBJ1-1; TRBD1 matches 9 bases. The CDR3 nucleotides are TGTGCCAGCAGCCTGGGACAGGGAGGCGAAGCTTTCTTT. It codes for CASSLGQGGEAFF. Drawing the rest from reference TRBV7-6 and TRBJ1-1, the complete variable domain is GAGVSQSPRYKVTKRGQDVALRCDPISGHVSLYWYRQALGQGPEFLTYFNYEAQQDKSGLPNDRFSAERPEGSISTLTIQRTEQRDSAMYRCASSLGQGGEAFFGQGTRLTVV.